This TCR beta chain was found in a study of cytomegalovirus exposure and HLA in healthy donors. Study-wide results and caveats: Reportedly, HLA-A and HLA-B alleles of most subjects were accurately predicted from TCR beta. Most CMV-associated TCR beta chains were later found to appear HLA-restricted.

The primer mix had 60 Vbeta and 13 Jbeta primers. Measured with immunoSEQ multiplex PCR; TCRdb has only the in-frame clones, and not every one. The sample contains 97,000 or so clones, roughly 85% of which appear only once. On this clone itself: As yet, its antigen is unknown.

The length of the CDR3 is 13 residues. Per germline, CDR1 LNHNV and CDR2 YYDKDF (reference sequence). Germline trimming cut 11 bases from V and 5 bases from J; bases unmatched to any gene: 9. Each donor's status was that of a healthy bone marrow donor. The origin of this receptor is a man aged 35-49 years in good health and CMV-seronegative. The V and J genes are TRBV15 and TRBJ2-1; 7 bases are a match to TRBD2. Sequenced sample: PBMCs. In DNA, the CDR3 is TGTGCCGGGTCGGGGGGTTACGACAATGAGCAGTTCTTC. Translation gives CAGSGGYDNEQFF.